This TCR beta chain was observed in a study of Ad26.COV2.S vaccination and SARS-CoV-2 variants. Study outcomes and limitations: Measures of TCR breadth and depth may have fallen short of total T cell responses. Reported post-vaccination CD8+ and CD4+ T cell responses to spike showed substantial breadth. Placebo recipients showed lower spike-specific TCR breadth than vaccinees. Whether participants received vaccine or placebo, their non-spike TCR breadth was similar.

Produced via immunoSEQ multiplex PCR; TCRdb's table is partial and in-frame only. The repertoire consists of around 370,000 clones, with about 91% occurring once and the leading ten covering under 4%. Concerning this clone: What it recognizes is unknown.

Trimming cost V 4 bases and J 5 bases; bases outside gene matches: 10. This CDR3 spans 15 amino acids. Germline lookup yields CDR1 SGHDN and CDR2 FVKESK. This sample comprised peripheral blood, obtained after recovery from COVID-19. This chain joins TRBV14 and TRBJ1-2, with 7 bases lining up with TRBD1. The receptor comes from a human donor who had recovered from COVID-19. The CDR3 loop is CASSLYRDRLYGYTF. The CDR3 nucleotides read TGTGCCAGCAGCCTTTACCGGGACAGACTATATGGCTACACCTTC.